This TCR beta chain was obtained from a study of blood T cells in healthy people across ages. Study observations and caveats: Researchers judged that diversity estimates from one million T cells fell short of true values. Diversity of TCR beta per million T cells declined in a roughly linear way with age.

Using a J-beta primer mix together with a sample-barcoded 5' primer, a second PCR was run for roughly 7 to 12 cycles. Tagging of each cDNA molecule was performed by a template-switch adaptor with 12 random nucleotides. MiXCR, applied by TCRdb to the 5' RACE reads, yields one record per CDR3 protein. The sample has around 800,000 distinct CDR3 sequences, around 45% seen once. Germline loops: CDR1 SGHTA, CDR2 FQGTGA. Trimming removed 0 bases at V and 1 base at J, with 6 bases between. The CDR3 loop spans 14 amino acids. In regard to this clonotype: Its cognate antigen is unknown.

The V gene is TRBV7-3, the J gene TRBJ1-1; D remains ambiguous. Sequenced material: blood. The sequence was collected from a man in his sixties in good health. CDR3 sequence reads: CASSLTPGNTEAFF. CDR3 in DNA: TGTGCCAGCAGCTTAACCCCTGGGAACACTGAAGCTTTCTTT.